A selection of T cell receptor beta chains follows, all from one sample in a study of T cells in Graves' hyperthyroidism and ophthalmopathy. TCRdb reprocessed the multiplex PCR reads with MiXCR, giving one entry per CDR3 protein. The sample consists of over 300,000 distinct CDR3 sequences, more than 11% of them appearing once. Material: blood. These receptors came from a woman in her sixties or seventies with Graves' hyperthyroidism. Both conserved end residues are part of each CDR3. A D gene is named only where the DNA matches it firmly. A row's size may be missing; if present it is once, few, many or a size class.

size | D | J | V | CDR3 | DNA
. | . | TRBJ1-3 | TRBV28 | CASSPAGTRNTIYF | TGTGCCAGCAGTCCAGCCGGGACGCGAAACACCATATATTTT
many | TRBD1 | TRBJ2-7 | TRBV27 | CASRMPGQGAYEQYF | TGTGCCAGCAGAATGCCCGGACAGGGGGCCTACGAGCAGTACTTC
. | . | TRBJ2-3 | TRBV12-3/TRBV12-4 | CASNLGLSTDTQYF | TGTGCCAGCAACTTAGGGCTCAGCACAGATACGCAGTATTTT
. | TRBD1 | TRBJ2-3 | TRBV19 | CASHDRVTDTQYF | TGTGCCAGTCATGACAGGGTCACAGATACGCAGTATTTT
many | TRBD2 | TRBJ2-1 | TRBV20-1 | CSARGRFGVASGGHYNEQFF | TGCAGTGCTAGGGGCAGGTTCGGAGTTGCTAGCGGGGGCCATTACAATGAGCAGTTCTTC
. | TRBD2 | TRBJ2-1 | TRBV6-1 | CASSSARTSGPYNEQFF | TGTGCCAGCAGCTCCGCTCGGACTAGCGGCCCATACAATGAGCAGTTCTTC
many | . | TRBJ1-1 | TRBV12-3/TRBV12-4 | CASSGRNTEAFF | TGTGCCAGCAGCGGACGGAACACTGAAGCTTTCTTT
many | . | TRBJ1-5 | TRBV18 | CASSPRQSNQPQHF | TGTGCCAGCTCACCTCGACAGAGCAATCAGCCCCAGCATTTT
many | TRBD1 | TRBJ2-5 | TRBV18 | CASSPTGTGGETQYF | TGTGCCAGCTCACCAACCGGGACAGGGGGGGAGACCCAGTACTTC
few | TRBD2 | TRBJ2-1 | TRBV4-2 | CASSQDLAGGYNEQFF | TGTGCCAGCAGCCAAGACCTAGCGGGAGGATACAATGAGCAGTTCTTC
. | . | TRBJ1-2 | TRBV5-1 | CASSLAPGGGYTF | TGCGCCAGCAGCTTGGCCCCGGGAGGTGGCTACACCTTC